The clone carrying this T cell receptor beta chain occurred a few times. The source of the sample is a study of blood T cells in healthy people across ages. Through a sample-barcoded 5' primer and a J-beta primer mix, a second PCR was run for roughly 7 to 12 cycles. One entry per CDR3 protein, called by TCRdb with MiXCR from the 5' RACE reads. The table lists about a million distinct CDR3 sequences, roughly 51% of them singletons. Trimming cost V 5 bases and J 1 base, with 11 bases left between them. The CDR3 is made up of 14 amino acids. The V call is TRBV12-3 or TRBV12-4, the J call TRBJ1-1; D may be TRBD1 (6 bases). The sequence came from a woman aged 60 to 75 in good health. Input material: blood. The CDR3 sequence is CASSQGLGNTEAFF. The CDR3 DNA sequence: TGTGCCAGCAGTCAGGGGCTGGGGAACACTGAAGCTTTCTTT.